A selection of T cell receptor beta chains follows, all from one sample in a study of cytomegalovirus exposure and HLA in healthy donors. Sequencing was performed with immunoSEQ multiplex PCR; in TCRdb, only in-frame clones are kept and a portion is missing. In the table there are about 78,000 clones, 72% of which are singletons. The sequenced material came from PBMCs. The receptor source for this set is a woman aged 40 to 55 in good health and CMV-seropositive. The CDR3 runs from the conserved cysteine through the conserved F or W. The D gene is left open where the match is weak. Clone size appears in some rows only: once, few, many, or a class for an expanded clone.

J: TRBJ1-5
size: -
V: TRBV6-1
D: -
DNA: TGTGCCAGCAGGCAGTCAGGACACAGCAATCAGCCCCAGCATTTT
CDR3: CASRQSGHSNQPQHF

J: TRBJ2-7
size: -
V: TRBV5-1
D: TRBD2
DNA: TGCGCCAGCAGCCCTAGCGGGGGGGCTTACGAGCAGTACTTC
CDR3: CASSPSGGAYEQYF

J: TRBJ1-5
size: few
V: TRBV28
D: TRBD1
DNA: TGTGCCAGCAGTTTCCGTCAGACAGGGGGCTTAAGGCCCCAGCATTTT
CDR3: CASSFRQTGGLRPQHF

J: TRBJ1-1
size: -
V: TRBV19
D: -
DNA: TGTGCCAGTACCCTAAGGGGCGGGATAGGGGGGGCTGGAACTGAAGCTTTCTTT
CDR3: CASTLRGGIGGAGTEAFF

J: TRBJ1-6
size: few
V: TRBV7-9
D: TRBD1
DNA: TGTGCCAGCTTGGACAGGGAACTTTCACCCCTCCACTTT
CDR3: CASLDRELSPLHF

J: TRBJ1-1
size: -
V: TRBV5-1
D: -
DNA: TGCGCCAGCAGCTTGGCCCAAGGAGTTAACACTGAAGCTTTCTTT
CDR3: CASSLAQGVNTEAFF

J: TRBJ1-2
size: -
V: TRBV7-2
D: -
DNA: TGTGCCAGCAGCTTAACTTGGAGGGCGGACTATGGCTACACCTTC
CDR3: CASSLTWRADYGYTF

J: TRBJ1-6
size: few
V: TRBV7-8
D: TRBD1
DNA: TGTGCCAGCAGTTTGGGGGCGCAGGGGGAGCTCCCCCTCCACTTT
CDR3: CASSLGAQGELPLHF

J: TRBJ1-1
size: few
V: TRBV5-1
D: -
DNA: TGCGCCAGCAGCTTGGTTCGAGGCGAAGCTTTCTTT
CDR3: CASSLVRGEAFF

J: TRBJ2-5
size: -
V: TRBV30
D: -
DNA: TGTGCCTGCACCCGGTCGGTTTCGGAGACCCAGTACTTC
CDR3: CACTRSVSETQYF

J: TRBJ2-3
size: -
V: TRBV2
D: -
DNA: TGTGCCAGCAGGTTGACAGGTGCCACAGATACGCAGTATTTT
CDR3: CASRLTGATDTQYF

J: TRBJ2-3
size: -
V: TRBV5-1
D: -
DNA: TGCGCCAGCAGCTTGGCCTGGGGCGAGGATACGCAGTATTTT
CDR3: CASSLAWGEDTQYF

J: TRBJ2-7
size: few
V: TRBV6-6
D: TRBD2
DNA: TGTGCCAGCAGTTTGACTAGCGGGTCTGTCGGGCAGTACTTC
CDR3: CASSLTSGSVGQYF

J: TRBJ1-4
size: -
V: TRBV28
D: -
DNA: TGTGCCAGCAGTTCCCACGGGGGATCGAATGAAAAACTGTTTTTT
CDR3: CASSSHGGSNEKLFF

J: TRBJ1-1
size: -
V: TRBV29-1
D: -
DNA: TGCAGCGGGGGGGGGAGAAACACTGAAGCTTTCTTT
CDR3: CSGGGRNTEAFF

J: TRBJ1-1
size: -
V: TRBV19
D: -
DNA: TGTGCCAGTAGTAAGGGGGTGAACACTGAAGCTTTCTTT
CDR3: CASSKGVNTEAFF

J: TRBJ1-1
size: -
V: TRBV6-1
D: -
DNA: TGTGCCAGCACCCCTGGACAATCTCCCAGGAGTGAAGCTTTCTTT
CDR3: CASTPGQSPRSEAFF

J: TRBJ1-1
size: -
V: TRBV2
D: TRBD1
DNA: TGTGCCAGCAGTGATGTCACAGGGGGCCCGCCTGAAGCTTTCTTT
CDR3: CASSDVTGGPPEAFF

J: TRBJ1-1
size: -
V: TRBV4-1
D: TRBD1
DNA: TGCGCCAGCAGCAAAGGAGGGACAGGGGATCGGCGCACTGAAGCTTTCTTT
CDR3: CASSKGGTGDRRTEAFF

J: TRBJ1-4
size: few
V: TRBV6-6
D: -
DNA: TGTGCCAGCAGTGGTTTTAGTGAAAAACTGTTTTTT
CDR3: CASSGFSEKLFF

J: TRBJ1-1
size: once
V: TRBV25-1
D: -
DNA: TGTGCCAGCAGTGGTCGGAGGAACACTGAAGCTTTCTTT
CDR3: CASSGRRNTEAFF

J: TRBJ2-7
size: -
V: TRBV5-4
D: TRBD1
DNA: TGTGCCAGCAGCCCTGGACTGACAGGGTCGGTTGGCGAGCAGTACTTC
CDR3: CASSPGLTGSVGEQYF

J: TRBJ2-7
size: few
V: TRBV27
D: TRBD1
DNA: TGTGCCAGCAGTTTATGGACAGGGCAGTACGAGCAGTACTTC
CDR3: CASSLWTGQYEQYF

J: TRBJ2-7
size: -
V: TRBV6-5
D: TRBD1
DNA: TGTGCCAGCAAACCGGACAGGGGGACTTCCTACGAGCAGTACTTC
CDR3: CASKPDRGTSYEQYF

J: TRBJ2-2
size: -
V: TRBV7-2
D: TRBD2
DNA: TGTGCCAGCAGCTTAGAAGCTAGCGGGGGAGGTGGGGAGCTGTTTTTT
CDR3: CASSLEASGGGGELFF

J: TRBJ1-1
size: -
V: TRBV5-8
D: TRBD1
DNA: TGTGCCAGCAGCTGGACAGGGGGCACTGAAGCTTTCTTT
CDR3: CASSWTGGTEAFF

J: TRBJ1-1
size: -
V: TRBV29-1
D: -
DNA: TGCAGCGTTGATAGGGGTGGAAGTACTGAAGCTTTCTTT
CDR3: CSVDRGGSTEAFF

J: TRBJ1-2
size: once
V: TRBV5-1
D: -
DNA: TGCGCCAGCAGCTTGGGGGACATCCACTATGGCTACACCTTC
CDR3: CASSLGDIHYGYTF

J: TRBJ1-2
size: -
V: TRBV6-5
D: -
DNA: TGTGCCAGCAGTTTAACATGGGGTTTAGAGGGTGGCTACACCTTC
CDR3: CASSLTWGLEGGYTF

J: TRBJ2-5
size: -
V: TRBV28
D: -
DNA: TGTGCCAGCAGTTTTTCTCTCGAAGCGCAGACAGAGACCCAGTACTTC
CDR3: CASSFSLEAQTETQYF

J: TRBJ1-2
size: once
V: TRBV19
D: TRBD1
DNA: TGTGCCAGTAGTGTAAGGACAGGGGAAAGTCACTATGGCTACACCTTC
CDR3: CASSVRTGESHYGYTF

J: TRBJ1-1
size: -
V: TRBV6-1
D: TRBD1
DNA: TGTGCCAGCAGTGTTCGGCAGGGGGGCCAACATGGGGTTGTAGCTTTCTTT
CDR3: CASSVRQGGQHGVVAFF

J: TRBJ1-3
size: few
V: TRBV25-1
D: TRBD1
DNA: TGTGCCAGCAGTACAGGGGCTGGAAACACCATATATTTT
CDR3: CASSTGAGNTIYF

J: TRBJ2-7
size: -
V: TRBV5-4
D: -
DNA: TGTGCCAGCAGCTTATACAGCTACGAGCAGTACTTC
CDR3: CASSLYSYEQYF